The present TCR beta chain was sequenced within a study of T cells in Graves' hyperthyroidism and ophthalmopathy. About the study: At initial diagnosis, before any treatment had begun, peripheral blood was obtained.

The CDR3 consists of 15 residues. Deletions cut 0 bases from V and 4 bases from J, with 11 bases between. The germline CDR1 and CDR2 sequences are SGHNT and YENEEA. Amplified regions were TCR beta CDR3 sequences from RNA transcripts. HTBI primers were the set used in a first-round RT-PCR of the TCR CDR3. TCRdb processed the multiplex PCR reads anew with MiXCR; each CDR3 protein has one entry. The sample consists of around 700,000 distinct CDR3 sequences, approximately 36% of them appearing once. Stable disease denoted Graves' hyperthyroidism without ophthalmopathy progression within 18 months. Uncontrolled infection, other autoimmune disease, pregnancy or lactation excluded patients. Of note for this clonotype: Antigen unknown.

Study findings and constraints: Onset of ophthalmopathy came a median approximately 6.5 months after the model predicted it.

This TCR was recovered from a woman in her thirties or forties with Graves' hyperthyroidism. J is TRBJ2-3 and V is TRBV11-3; D unresolved. The sample was blood. The chain's CDR3 is CASSLDVARSDTQYF. The CDR3 DNA follows: TGTGCCAGCAGCTTAGACGTGGCCCGGTCAGATACGCAGTATTTT.